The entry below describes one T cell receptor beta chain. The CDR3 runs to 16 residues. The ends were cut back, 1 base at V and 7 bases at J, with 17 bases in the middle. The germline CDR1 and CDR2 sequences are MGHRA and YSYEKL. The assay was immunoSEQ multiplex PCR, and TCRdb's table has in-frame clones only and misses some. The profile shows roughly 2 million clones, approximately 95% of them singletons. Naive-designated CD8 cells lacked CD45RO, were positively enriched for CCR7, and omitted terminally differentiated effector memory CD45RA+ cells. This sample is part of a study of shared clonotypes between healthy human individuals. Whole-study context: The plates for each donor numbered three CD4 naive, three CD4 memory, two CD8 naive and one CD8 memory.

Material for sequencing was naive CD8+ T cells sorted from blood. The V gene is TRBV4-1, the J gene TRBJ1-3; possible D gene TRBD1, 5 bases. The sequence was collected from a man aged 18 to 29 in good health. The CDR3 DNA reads TGCGCCAGCAGCCAAGGAACAGGAGGGCTCGGGAACACCATATATTTT. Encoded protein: CASSQGTGGLGNTIYF.